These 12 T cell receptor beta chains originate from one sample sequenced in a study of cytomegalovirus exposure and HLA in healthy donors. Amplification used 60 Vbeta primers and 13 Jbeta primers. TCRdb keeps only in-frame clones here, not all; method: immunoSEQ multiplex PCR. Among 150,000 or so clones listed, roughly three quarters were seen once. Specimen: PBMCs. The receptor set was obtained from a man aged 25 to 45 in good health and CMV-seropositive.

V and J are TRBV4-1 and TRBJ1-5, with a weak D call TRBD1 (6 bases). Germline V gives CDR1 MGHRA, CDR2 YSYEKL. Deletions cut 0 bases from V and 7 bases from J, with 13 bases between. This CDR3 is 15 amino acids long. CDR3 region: CASSQDQGLSQPQHF. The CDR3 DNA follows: TGCGCCAGCAGCCAAGATCAGGGGTTAAGCCAGCCCCAGCATTTT.

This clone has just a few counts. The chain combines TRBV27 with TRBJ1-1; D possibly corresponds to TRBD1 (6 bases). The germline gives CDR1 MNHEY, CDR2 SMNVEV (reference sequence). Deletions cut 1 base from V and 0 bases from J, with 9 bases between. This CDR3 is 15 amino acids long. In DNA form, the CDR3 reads TGTGCCAGCAGTTTATTAAGGGGGATGAACACTGAAGCTTTCTTT. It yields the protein CASSLLRGMNTEAFF.

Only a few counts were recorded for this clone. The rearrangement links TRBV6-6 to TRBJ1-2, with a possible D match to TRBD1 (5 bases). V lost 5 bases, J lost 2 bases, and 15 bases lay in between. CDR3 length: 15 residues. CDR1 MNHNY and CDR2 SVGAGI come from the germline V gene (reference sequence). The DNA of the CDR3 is TGTGCCAGCAGTGACCATGCGGGGCTGAACTATGGCTACACCTTC. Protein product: CASSDHAGLNYGYTF.

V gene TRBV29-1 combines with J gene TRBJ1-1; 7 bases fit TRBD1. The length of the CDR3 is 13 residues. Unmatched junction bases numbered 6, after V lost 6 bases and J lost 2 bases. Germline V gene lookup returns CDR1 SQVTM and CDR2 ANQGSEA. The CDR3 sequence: CSVARQGNTEAFF. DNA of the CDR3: TGCAGCGTAGCAAGACAGGGTAACACTGAAGCTTTCTTT.

For the CDR3, the DNA is TGTGCCAGCAGCCTGGAGGAGACCCAGTACTTC. It translates to CASSLEETQYF. The rearrangement joins TRBV2 to TRBJ2-5; D call uncertain. This CDR3 is 11 amino acids long. V lost 6 bases and J 5 bases, leaving 7 bases between the germline ends. Per the germline V gene, CDR1 is SNHLY and CDR2 is FYNNEI.

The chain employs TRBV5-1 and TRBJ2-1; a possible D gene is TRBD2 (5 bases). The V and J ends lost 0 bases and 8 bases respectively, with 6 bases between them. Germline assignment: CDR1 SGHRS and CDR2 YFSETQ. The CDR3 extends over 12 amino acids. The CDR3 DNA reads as TGCGCCAGCAGCTTGGGCGGGTATGAGCAGTTCTTC. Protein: CASSLGGYEQFF.

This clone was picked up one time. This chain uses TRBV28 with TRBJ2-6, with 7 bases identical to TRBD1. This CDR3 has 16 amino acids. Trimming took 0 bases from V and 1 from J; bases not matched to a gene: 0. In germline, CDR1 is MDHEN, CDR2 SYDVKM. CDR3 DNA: TGTGCCAGCAGTTTATGGGGACAGTCTGGGGCCAACGTCCTGACTTTC. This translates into CASSLWGQSGANVLTF.

CDR3 sequence: CASSPSGNTIYF. Written as DNA, the CDR3 is TGTGCCAGCAGTCCTTCTGGAAACACCATATATTTT. The rearrangement links TRBV6-5 to TRBJ1-3, with D hard to call. The CDR3 totals 12 residues. The germline V gene encodes CDR1 MNHEY and CDR2 SVGAGI. Trimming stripped 5 bases from V and 1 base from J, with 3 bases between.

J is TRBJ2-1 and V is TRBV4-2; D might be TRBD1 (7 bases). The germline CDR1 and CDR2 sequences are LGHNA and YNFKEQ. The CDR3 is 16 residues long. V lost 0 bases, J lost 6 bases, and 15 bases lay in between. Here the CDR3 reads CASSQDGGGELNEQFF. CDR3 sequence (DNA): TGTGCCAGCAGCCAAGATGGAGGGGGCGAACTCAATGAGCAGTTCTTC.

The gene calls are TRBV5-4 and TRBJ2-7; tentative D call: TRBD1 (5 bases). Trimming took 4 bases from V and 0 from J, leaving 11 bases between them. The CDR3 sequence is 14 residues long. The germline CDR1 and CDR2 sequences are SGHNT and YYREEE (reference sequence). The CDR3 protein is CASSIDSSSYEQYF. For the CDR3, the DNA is TGTGCCAGCAGCATCGACAGTAGCTCCTACGAGCAGTACTTC.

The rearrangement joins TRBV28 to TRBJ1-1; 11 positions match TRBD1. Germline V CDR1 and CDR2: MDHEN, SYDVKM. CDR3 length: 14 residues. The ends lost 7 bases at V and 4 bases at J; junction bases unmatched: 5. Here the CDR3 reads CASMWTGGITEAFF. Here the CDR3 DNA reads TGTGCCAGCATGTGGACAGGGGGCATCACTGAAGCTTTCTTT.

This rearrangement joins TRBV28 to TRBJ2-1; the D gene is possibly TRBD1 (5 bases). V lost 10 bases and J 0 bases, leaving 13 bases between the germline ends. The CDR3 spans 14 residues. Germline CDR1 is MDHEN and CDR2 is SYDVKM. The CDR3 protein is CATIQGGSYNEQFF. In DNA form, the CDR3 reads TGTGCCACAATTCAGGGCGGCTCCTACAATGAGCAGTTCTTC.